The TCR beta chain under discussion was sequenced for a study of blood T cell repertoires in COVID-19. Looking at the study overall: Sources were T cells, B-cell-depleted T cells, or PBMCs; the material itself was cDNA or gDNA.

The protocol was immunoSEQ multiplex PCR, while the TCRdb copy is restricted to in-frame clones and leaves out a portion. In the table there are over 400,000 clones, about 85% of which are singletons. The CDR3 is 13 amino acids. V lost 6 bases, J lost 5 bases, and 13 bases lay in between. The chain joins TRBV12-3 or TRBV12-4 to TRBJ1-2; D perhaps matches TRBD1 (6 bases). Input material: PBMCs or T cells enriched from blood (not recorded which). The receptor was isolated from an older woman who had recovered from COVID-19. The CDR3 here is CASRAGQFYGYTF. DNA for the CDR3: TGTGCCAGCAGGGCCGGACAGTTTTATGGCTACACCTTC.